The 24 T cell receptor beta chains presented below share a single source sample, sequenced in a study of cytomegalovirus exposure and HLA in healthy donors. The protocol was immunoSEQ multiplex PCR, while the TCRdb copy is restricted to in-frame clones and leaves out a portion. The sample shows about 160,000 clones, roughly 89% of them seen only once. Sample: PBMCs. Every receptor here comes from a young man in good health and CMV-seropositive.

The chain links TRBV19 to TRBJ1-5; TRBD1 matches at 7 bases. Unmatched junction bases numbered 3, after V lost 1 base and J lost 3 bases. The CDR3 is made up of 15 amino acids. The germline V gene encodes CDR1 LNHDA and CDR2 SQIVND (reference sequence). The CDR3 loop reads CASSIGQGHNQPQHF. As DNA, the CDR3 is TGTGCCAGTAGTATAGGACAGGGACACAATCAGCCCCAGCATTTT.

The rearrangement links TRBV29-1 to TRBJ2-7, with TRBD1 matching over 9 bases. Germline V gene data show CDR1 as SQVTM and CDR2 as ANQGSEA. The CDR3 runs 14 residues. Trimming cost V 5 bases and J 3 bases; bases outside gene matches: 8. In DNA form, the CDR3 reads TGCAGCGTTACCGGGACAGGGAGCGACTACGAGCAGTACTTC. Amino acid sequence: CSVTGTGSDYEQYF.

Here the CDR3 reads CASSPRTSGSLEQFF. For the CDR3, the DNA is TGTGCCAGCAGCCCCCGGACTAGCGGGAGTCTTGAGCAGTTCTTC. The chain is built from TRBV7-9 and TRBJ2-1, with 13 bases lining up with TRBD2. CDR3 length equals 15 residues. Germline CDR1 SEHNR, CDR2 FQNEAQ (reference sequence). V lost 5 bases to trimming and J lost 9 bases; unmatched junction nucleotides: 7. Supplemented by reference TRBV7-9 and TRBJ2-1, the full variable domain reads DTGVSQNPRHKITKRGQNVTFRCDPISEHNRLYWYRQTLGQGPEFLTYFQNEAQLEKSRLLSDRFSAERPKGSFSTLEIQRTEQGDSAMYLCASSPRTSGSLEQFFGPGTRLTVL.

This clone has just one count. This rearrangement joins TRBV5-1 to TRBJ1-5; no firm D call. The CDR3 extends over 13 amino acids. Trimming took off 4 bases at V and 7 bases at J, with 12 bases between the two ends. CDR1 is SGHRS, CDR2 YFSETQ, per germline. Here the CDR3 reads CASSLEGSQPQHF. The CDR3 bases are TGCGCCAGCAGCCTAGAAGGATCGCAGCCCCAGCATTTT.

The chain links TRBV2 to TRBJ2-1, with 10 nucleotides matching TRBD2. CDR1 and CDR2 (germline): SNHLY, FYNNEI. Trimming at V came to 4 bases and at J to 5 bases, leaving 8 bases not matched to a gene. The CDR3 spans 16 residues. Here the CDR3 DNA reads TGTGCCAGCAGTGGCCTAAGCGGGAGGGCCAACAATGAGCAGTTCTTC. As protein: CASSGLSGRANNEQFF. Full variable domain (rest looked up from reference TRBV2 and TRBJ2-1): EPEVTQTPSHQVTQMGQEVILRCVPISNHLYFYWYRQILGQKVEFLVSFYNNEISEKSEIFDDQFSVERPDGSNFTLKIRSTKLEDSAMYFCASSGLSGRANNEQFFGPGTRLTVL.

V and J are TRBV29-1 and TRBJ1-4; D is uncertain. Germline V lookup: CDR1 SQVTM, CDR2 ANQGSEA. V lost 2 bases and J 8 bases, leaving 12 bases between the germline ends. This CDR3 is 13 amino acids long. The CDR3 DNA sequence: TGCAGCGTTGAAATCTTGGGAGGAGAAAAACTGTTTTTT. It translates to CSVEILGGEKLFF.

This clone was counted once. The chain couples TRBV10-3 to TRBJ1-2, with 9 bases matching TRBD1. Germline trimming cut 8 bases from V and 7 bases from J; bases unmatched to any gene: 17. CDR3 length: 16 residues. Germline values: CDR1 ENHRY, CDR2 SYGVKD. The CDR3 here is CAIRGWVRDRVGGYTF. In nucleotides, the CDR3 is TGTGCCATCCGAGGTTGGGTACGGGACAGGGTCGGTGGCTACACCTTC.

The chain couples TRBV4-1 to TRBJ2-7; TRBD2 matches at 8 bases. V was pared by 4 bases and J by 3 bases, with 5 bases of the junction left unmatched. Germline CDR1 is MGHRA and CDR2 is YSYEKL. The CDR3 spans 14 residues. CDR3 sequence: CASSPSGSNYEQYF. The CDR3, as DNA: TGCGCCAGCAGCCCGAGCGGGAGTAACTACGAGCAGTACTTC.

CDR3 DNA sequence: TGTGCCAGCAGTGACACTGGACAGGGCACCTACAATGAGCAGTTCTTC. It codes for CASSDTGQGTYNEQFF. V is TRBV6-4 and J is TRBJ2-1; the match to TRBD1 covers 8 bases. The junction had 5 bases not matched to a gene; V was cut back by 2 bases and J by 2 bases. The CDR3 is 16 amino acids. The germline V gene encodes CDR1 MRHNA and CDR2 SNTAGT.

The chain couples TRBV5-1 to TRBJ1-5; TRBD1 is a possible D gene (6 bases). There are 19 residues in the CDR3. The germline gives CDR1 SGHRS, CDR2 YFSETQ. Between the trimmed V and J ends, which lost 2 bases and 3 bases, there was a span of 24 bases. CDR3 bases: TGCGCCAGCAGCTTCGTAGGGCTGGGGGGGGCGCGTGTCAATCAGCCCCAGCATTTT. This gives the protein CASSFVGLGGARVNQPQHF.

The chain is built from TRBV28 and TRBJ2-2; 9 bases match TRBD2. This CDR3 comprises 13 residues. Germline loops: CDR1 MDHEN, CDR2 SYDVKM. V shed 11 bases and J 2 bases; nucleotides not matched to a gene: 3. The CDR3: CALSGRNTGELFF. The CDR3, as DNA: TGTGCCCTTAGCGGGAGAAACACCGGGGAGCTGTTTTTT.

The genes are TRBV28 and TRBJ2-1; TRBD2 matches 15 bases. The CDR3 has 19 residues. Germline trimming cut 2 bases from V and 5 bases from J; bases unmatched to any gene: 10. CDR1 is MDHEN and CDR2 is SYDVKM in the germline V gene. The chain's CDR3 is CASSLRGLAGGGQDNEQFF. CDR3 in DNA: TGTGCCAGCAGTTTAAGAGGACTAGCGGGAGGGGGACAGGACAATGAGCAGTTCTTC.

The chain is built from TRBV6-1 and TRBJ1-2; D is ambiguous. CDR1 is MNHNS, CDR2 SASEGT, per germline. The CDR3 loop spans 15 amino acids. The ends were cut back, 5 bases at V and 2 bases at J, with 15 bases in the middle. This chain's CDR3 is CASSREPMGNYGYTF. DNA of the CDR3: TGTGCCAGCAGTCGGGAACCTATGGGGAACTATGGCTACACCTTC.

In this sample, this clone turned up once. The rearrangement joins TRBV19 to TRBJ2-1, with D uncertain. The germline V and J ends were trimmed by 3 bases and 4 bases, with 7 bases remaining between them. Per germline, CDR1 LNHDA and CDR2 SQIVND (reference sequence). The CDR3 has 13 residues. In DNA, the CDR3 is TGTGCCAGTAGTATTTATCCGTACAATGAGCAGTTCTTC. Protein: CASSIYPYNEQFF.

The chain has TRBV11-2 and TRBJ1-2; D unclear. The CDR3 has 13 amino acids. V was trimmed by 2 bases and J by 5 bases, leaving 9 bases between them. Germline V lookup: CDR1 SGHAT, CDR2 FQNNGV. The CDR3 is CASSLNVRYGYTF. The CDR3 DNA sequence: TGTGCCAGCAGCTTAAACGTCCGGTATGGCTACACCTTC.

This clone was detected only once. This chain uses TRBV30 with TRBJ2-3; perhaps TRBD2 as D (5 bases). The germline gives CDR1 GTSNPN, CDR2 SVGIG (reference sequence). V was cut by 0 bases and J by 7 bases, with 8 bases left in between. This CDR3 comprises 12 residues. CDR3 in amino acids: CAWSVPGNTQYF. Here the CDR3 DNA reads TGTGCCTGGAGTGTACCCGGGAATACGCAGTATTTT.

The V and J genes are TRBV7-6 and TRBJ2-5; TRBD1 agrees at 11 bases. Trimming removed 3 bases from V and 4 bases from J; junction bases left unmatched: 7. In germline, CDR1 is SGHVS, CDR2 FNYEAQ. The CDR3 is 16 residues long. In DNA form, the CDR3 reads TGTGCCAGCAGCTTGCCACCCGGGACAGGGGGAGAGACCCAGTACTTC. Its translation is CASSLPPGTGGETQYF.

The gene calls are TRBV5-5 and TRBJ2-7; D unresolved. From germline, CDR1 is SGHKS and CDR2 YYEKEE (reference sequence). Deletions cut 2 bases from V and 1 base from J, with 19 bases between. This CDR3 is built from 17 residues. CDR3 nucleotide sequence: TGTGCCAGCAGCTTTTCCGGCCTTCGCGACAAATCCTACGAGCAGTACTTC. The encoded protein is CASSFSGLRDKSYEQYF.

This CDR3 reads CASSREASGSHEQYF. The DNA for the CDR3 is TGCGCCAGCAGCCGGGAGGCTAGCGGGAGCCACGAGCAGTACTTC. The rearrangement joins TRBV5-1 to TRBJ2-7; 10 bases are shared with TRBD2. The CDR3 runs 15 residues. The V and J ends lost 4 bases and 5 bases, in that order; junction bases with no gene match: 9. Germline V gene lookup returns CDR1 SGHRS and CDR2 YFSETQ.

V usage is TRBV5-3 and J usage is TRBJ1-4; TRBD1 matches 10 bases. TRBV5-3 is an open reading frame whose function is uncertain. The ends lost 4 bases at V and 4 bases at J; junction bases unmatched: 16. This CDR3 spans 19 amino acids. CDR3 sequence reads: CARSQRRDRGNEVNEKLFF. In nucleotides, the CDR3 is TGTGCCAGAAGCCAGAGACGGGACAGGGGAAATGAAGTTAATGAAAAACTGTTTTTT.

This sequence joins TRBV28 and TRBJ1-4; 7 bases agree with TRBD1. Germline V gene lookup returns CDR1 MDHEN and CDR2 SYDVKM. The CDR3 has 14 residues. With V trimmed by 3 bases and J by 8 bases, 6 bases remained unmatched. In nucleotides, the CDR3 is TGTGCCAGCAGTTTTCTACAGGGGAGGGAAAAACTGTTTTTT. This codes for CASSFLQGREKLFF.

The chain has TRBV19 and TRBJ2-2; D perhaps matches TRBD2 (5 bases). This CDR3 is 12 amino acids long. Trimming shortened V by 3 bases and J by 9 bases, and 8 bases separated the two germline ends. The germline V gene encodes CDR1 LNHDA and CDR2 SQIVND (reference sequence). The CDR3 here is CASSIGIRELFF. In DNA form, the CDR3 reads TGTGCCAGTAGTATCGGGATACGGGAGCTGTTTTTT.

The chain is built from TRBV5-4 and TRBJ1-3; 7 nucleotides match TRBD1. The CDR3 has 15 amino acids. Germline trimming cut 0 bases from V and 2 bases from J; bases unmatched to any gene: 2. The germline CDR1 and CDR2 sequences are SGHNT and YYREEE (reference sequence). CDR3 in DNA: TGTGCCAGCAGCTTGGATACAGGGGCTGGAAACACCATATATTTT. Protein product: CASSLDTGAGNTIYF.

This chain uses TRBV5-1 with TRBJ2-1; TRBD2 matches 9 bases. The germline gives CDR1 SGHRS, CDR2 YFSETQ. The CDR3 loop spans 19 amino acids. V gave up 0 bases and J gave up 5 bases; unmatched junction bases: 15. CDR3 coding DNA: TGCGCCAGCAGCTTGGGGGTAGGGAGGATAGCGGGAGATAACAATGAGCAGTTCTTC. Translating it yields CASSLGVGRIAGDNNEQFF. Full variable domain (missing parts from reference TRBV5-1 and TRBJ2-1): KAGVTQTPRYLIKTRGQQVTLSCSPISGHRSVSWYQQTPGQGLQFLFEYFSETQRNKGNFPGRFSGRQFSNSRSEMNVSTLELGDSALYLCASSLGVGRIAGDNNEQFFGPGTRLTVL.